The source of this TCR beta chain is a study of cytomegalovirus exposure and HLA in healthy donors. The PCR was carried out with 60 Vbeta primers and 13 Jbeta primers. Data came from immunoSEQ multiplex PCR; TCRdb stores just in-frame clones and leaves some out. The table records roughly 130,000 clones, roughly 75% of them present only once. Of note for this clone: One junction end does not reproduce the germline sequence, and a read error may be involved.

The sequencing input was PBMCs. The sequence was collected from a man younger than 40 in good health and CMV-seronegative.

CDR3 nucleotides: TGTGCTAGCAGCTTGGGCGGGAAATACACCGGGGAGCTGTTTTTT. Amino acids: CASSLGGKYTGELFF. The J gene is TRBJ2-2, the V gene TRBV7-7; weak D call: TRBD2 (6 bases). Per germline, CDR1 SSHAT and CDR2 FNYEAQ (reference sequence). This CDR3 has 15 amino acids.